This T cell receptor (beta chain) was identified during a study of shared clonotypes between healthy human individuals. Study-wide findings and caveats: Sampling involved blood alone; tissue repertoires likely differ.

V was clipped by 1 base and J by 7 bases; unmatched bases: 7. Germline CDR1 and CDR2: MNHEY and SMNVEV (reference sequence). The CDR3 runs 15 residues. Concerning this clone itself: Its antigen is unidentified.

Around 32,000 T cell genomes, or around 300 ng DNA, went into unsorted PBMC replicate PCRs. Scientists sequenced DNA from unsorted PBMC on ten immunoSEQ deep assay plates. TCRdb's copy holds only in-frame clones and misses some; the assay was immunoSEQ multiplex PCR. The sample consists of hundreds of thousands of clones, roughly four fifths of them appearing once. Sequencing input: PBMCs. The V call is TRBV27, the J call TRBJ2-1, with TRBD2 matching over 7 bases. The receptor comes from a woman aged 40 to 50 in good health. Some clones in this sample may be carry-over from other donors' samples. CDR3 in DNA: TGTGCCAGCAGTTTATGGGGGAGGGCCGTTAATGAGCAGTTCTTC. Its translation: CASSLWGRAVNEQFF.